Below are 31 T cell receptor beta chains sequenced from a single sample in a study of radiation and T cells in renal cell carcinoma. Sequencing used immunoSEQ multiplex PCR; TCRdb keeps in-frame clones, though not all of them. The table includes about 59,000 clones, approximately 84% detected once. Time point given: baseline pretreatment blood. Treatment in this sample: 15 Gy SBRT to primary tumor, nephrectomy 4 weeks later. The sample was blood, taken from a patient whose treatment included radiotherapy and nephrectomy. Receptor source: a man in his sixties with renal cell carcinoma.

V is TRBV19 and J is TRBJ1-6; 10 nucleotides match TRBD1. CDR1 and CDR2 from the germline V gene are LNHDA and SQIVND (reference sequence). J gave up 7 bases and V 5 bases, and 5 bases lay outside the gene matches. There are 15 residues in the CDR3. The CDR3 DNA follows: TGTGCCAGTAGTGTTCGGACAGGGGGAAATTCACCCCTCCACTTT. It yields the protein CASSVRTGGNSPLHF.

This clone was seen a handful of times. The rearrangement uses TRBV20-1 and TRBJ1-1, with a tentative D call TRBD1 (6 bases). Between the trimmed V and J ends, which lost 6 bases and 11 bases, there was a span of 16 bases. The length of the CDR3 is 11 residues. CDR1 is DFQATT and CDR2 is SNEGSKA in the germline V gene (reference sequence). The CDR3 is CSATGSVEAFF. CDR3 in DNA: TGCAGTGCCACAGGGTCGGTGGAGGCTTTCTTT.

The rearrangement joins TRBV7-8 to TRBJ2-5; 9 bases are shared with TRBD2. The CDR3 length is 16 residues. V lost 2 bases and J lost 2; bases outside the gene matches: 6. Germline CDR1 SGHVS, CDR2 FQNEAQ. CDR3 residues: CASSLRRLAGQETQYF. The CDR3 DNA sequence: TGTGCCAGCAGCTTAAGAAGGCTAGCGGGACAAGAGACCCAGTACTTC.

The chain links TRBV11-3 to TRBJ2-2; possible D gene TRBD2, 5 bases. V lost 3 bases and J lost 1, with 6 bases in between. The CDR3 sequence is 14 residues long. Germline loops: CDR1 SGHNT, CDR2 YENEEA. CDR3: CASSFGMNTGELFF. DNA of the CDR3: TGTGCCAGCAGCTTCGGGATGAACACCGGGGAGCTGTTTTTT.

This clone came up a few times. V is TRBV2 and J is TRBJ2-7, with a tentative D call TRBD1 (6 bases). The germline V gene encodes CDR1 SNHLY and CDR2 FYNNEI. V was clipped by 7 bases and J by 5 bases, with 21 bases between them. This CDR3 comprises 15 residues. Here the CDR3 reads CASNNWAGAIDEQYF. CDR3 DNA sequence: TGTGCCAGCAATAATTGGGCAGGGGCGATAGACGAGCAGTACTTC.

This clone was recorded a few times. The genes are TRBV5-4 and TRBJ1-1; D possibly corresponds to TRBD1 (5 bases). CDR1 is SGHNT, CDR2 YYREEE, per germline (reference sequence). The CDR3 contains 12 residues. V gave up 4 bases and J gave up 7 bases, with 11 bases separating them. The CDR3 DNA follows: TGTGCCAGCAGCCTCGGGGGGGATGAAGCTTTCTTT. This sequence encodes CASSLGGDEAFF.

V usage is TRBV4-1 and J usage is TRBJ2-5; 13 nucleotides match TRBD2. This CDR3 is 18 amino acids long. The germline V gene encodes CDR1 MGHRA and CDR2 YSYEKL. V gave up 4 bases and J gave up 5 bases; unmatched junction bases: 13. The CDR3 sequence is CASSPLGGLAGSYETQYF. The CDR3 nucleotides are TGCGCCAGCAGCCCCCTGGGGGGACTAGCGGGATCGTATGAGACCCAGTACTTC.

The chain carries TRBV10-2 and TRBJ1-4; D possibly corresponds to TRBD1 (5 bases). Germline V gene lookup returns CDR1 WSHSY and CDR2 SAAADI. Trimming left V 6 bases short and J 3 bases short, with 8 bases between. The CDR3 covers 13 residues. As DNA, the CDR3 is TGCGCCAGCAGAGACAGTTCTAATGAAAAACTGTTTTTT. It is translated as CASRDSSNEKLFF.

V is TRBV14 and J is TRBJ2-1; TRBD2 matches at 9 bases. This CDR3 is built from 22 residues. Germline V gene lookup returns CDR1 SGHDN and CDR2 FVKESK. Losses at the gene ends were 1 base for V and 7 bases for J; bases not matched to a gene: 26. The CDR3: CASSQVGGTSSTLDYRLNEQFF. In DNA form, the CDR3 reads TGTGCCAGCAGCCAAGTAGGCGGGACTAGCAGCACCCTAGACTACCGTTTAAATGAGCAGTTCTTC.

The chain has TRBV5-1 and TRBJ2-4, with TRBD2 identical over 12 bases. J lost 1 base, V lost 7 bases, and 3 bases had no gene match. The germline V gene encodes CDR1 SGHRS and CDR2 YFSETQ. The CDR3 has 15 amino acids. The CDR3 region has the DNA TGCGCCAGCGGACTAGCGGGAAGCGCCAAAAACATTCAGTACTTC. Translation gives CASGLAGSAKNIQYF.

This rearrangement joins TRBV10-1 to TRBJ1-1; D is unresolved. This CDR3 contains 13 residues. Germline values: CDR1 WNHNN, CDR2 SYGVQD (reference sequence). V was cut by 0 bases and J by 5 bases, with 7 bases left in between. The CDR3 spells CASSESGFTEAFF. The CDR3 nucleotides are TGCGCCAGCAGTGAGTCCGGATTTACTGAAGCTTTCTTT.

This clone was picked up a small number of times. The chain combines TRBV30 with TRBJ2-5, with D possibly being TRBD2 (5 bases). There are 13 residues in the CDR3. Germline CDR1 and CDR2: GTSNPN and SVGIG (reference sequence). The ends were cut back, 7 bases at V and 3 bases at J, with 15 bases in the middle. The CDR3 sequence: CASEGSREETQYF. The CDR3 region has the DNA TGTGCCTCCGAGGGCTCGCGGGAAGAGACCCAGTACTTC.

The chain uses TRBV7-7 and TRBJ2-3; maybe TRBD1 (6 bases). The CDR3 extends over 13 amino acids. The V gene's germline CDR1 is SSHAT and CDR2 FNYEAQ (reference sequence). CDR3 in amino acids: CALRDTNTDTQYF. The CDR3 DNA reads TGTGCACTCCGGGACACCAACACAGATACGCAGTATTTT.

V is TRBV11-3 and J is TRBJ2-2; D gene ambiguous. Germline V gives CDR1 SGHNT, CDR2 YENEEA. The V end was cut by 1 base, the J end by 8 bases, with 11 bases between. This CDR3 has 14 amino acids. The CDR3 DNA sequence: TGTGCCAGCAGCTTAGTGGCCCTCCTGGGGGAGCTGTTTTTT. Its translation: CASSLVALLGELFF.

The chain has TRBV10-1 and TRBJ2-1; D possibly corresponds to TRBD2 (6 bases). The CDR3 has 16 amino acids. Trimming took 4 bases from V and 9 from J, leaving 22 bases between them. The V gene's germline CDR1 is WNHNN and CDR2 SYGVQD (reference sequence). CDR3 bases: TGCGCCAGCAGTGTTTTCCGGGACTCCCGCCAAGGTGAGCAGTTCTTC. Its translation: CASSVFRDSRQGEQFF.

The gene calls are TRBV7-8 and TRBJ1-1; D is ambiguous. V dropped 1 base and J dropped 4 bases, with 4 bases sitting between them. The CDR3 runs to 12 residues. In germline, CDR1 is SGHVS, CDR2 FQNEAQ. CDR3 nucleotide sequence: TGTGCCAGCAGCTTAGGGGTCACTGAAGCTTTCTTT. Translating gives CASSLGVTEAFF.

This chain uses TRBV19 with TRBJ2-1; D might be TRBD2 (5 bases). V gave up 7 bases and J gave up 0 bases, with 16 bases separating them. This CDR3 has 16 amino acids. Germline assignment: CDR1 LNHDA and CDR2 SQIVND (reference sequence). The CDR3 DNA is TGTGCCAGTACTGACTGGAAAGGGAGCTCCTACAATGAGCAGTTCTTC. This encodes CASTDWKGSSYNEQFF.

The chain employs TRBV27 and TRBJ1-2; 11 bases align to TRBD1. The germline V gene encodes CDR1 MNHEY and CDR2 SMNVEV (reference sequence). The CDR3 totals 14 residues. Trimming at V came to 1 base and at J to 7 bases, leaving 2 bases not matched to a gene. The CDR3: CASSLLGTGGGYTF. The CDR3 nucleotides are TGTGCCAGCAGTTTATTGGGGACAGGGGGTGGCTACACCTTC.

Concerning this clone itself: Sequence at one end of the junction differs from germline and may be a read error. The V gene is TRBV10-1, the J gene TRBJ2-7; D is possibly TRBD1 or TRBD2 (5 bases each). CDR3 length: 12 amino acids. Germline V gives CDR1 WNHNN, CDR2 SYGVQD (reference sequence). Here the CDR3 reads CASSEGSGTVNF. The CDR3 DNA reads TGCGCCAGCAGTGAGGGTTCCGGGACGGTGAACTTC.

This clone was detected a few times. This chain uses TRBV11-2 with TRBJ2-7; a weak D match, TRBD1 (6 bases). The V end lost 3 bases, the J end lost 0 bases, and 15 bases lay between the germline ends. This CDR3 has 16 amino acids. Germline CDR1 and CDR2: SGHAT and FQNNGV. Here the CDR3 reads CASSFSGDRNSYEQYF. The CDR3 nucleotides are TGTGCCAGCAGCTTCTCCGGCGACAGGAACTCCTACGAGCAGTACTTC.

The genes are TRBV5-4 and TRBJ1-4, with a weak D call TRBD1 (6 bases). The CDR3 covers 16 residues. In germline, CDR1 is SGHNT, CDR2 YYREEE (reference sequence). Trimming pared 1 base from V and 7 bases from J, leaving 17 bases between. CDR3 protein: CASSLSVGGNGEKLFF. CDR3 DNA: TGTGCCAGCAGCTTGAGTGTAGGGGGTAACGGTGAAAAACTGTTTTTT.

In the case of this clone: A junction boundary mismatches the germline segment, possibly from a read error. The chain carries TRBV2 and TRBJ1-1; D gene ambiguous. Germline loops: CDR1 SNHLY, CDR2 FYNNEI. This CDR3 spans 12 amino acids. CDR3 sequence (DNA): TGTGCCAGCAGTGAAGCGGTTACAGTGTCCGACTTT. Its protein is CASSEAVTVSDF.

The V call is TRBV2, the J call TRBJ1-2; 7 bases fit TRBD1. This CDR3 contains 17 residues. V trimming: 3 bases; J trimming: 8 bases; junction bases outside the gene matches: 18. Germline V gives CDR1 SNHLY, CDR2 FYNNEI. The CDR3 DNA is TGTGCCAGCAGTGAGAATCGGGACAGCAGCGGCCTTCGGGGCTACACCTTC. It codes for CASSENRDSSGLRGYTF.

This chain connects TRBV6-1 to TRBJ2-7, with 7 bases identical to TRBD1. Germline CDR1 reads MNHNS; CDR2 reads SASEGT. V lost 6 bases and J lost 0; bases outside the gene matches: 5. The CDR3 has 14 amino acids. CDR3 DNA sequence: TGTGCCAGCAGGGGACAGCTGAGCTCCTACGAGCAGTACGTC. Translation gives CASRGQLSSYEQYV.

The genes are TRBV10-1 and TRBJ1-4; the match to TRBD1 covers 12 bases. Germline V gene lookup returns CDR1 WNHNN and CDR2 SYGVQD (reference sequence). Trimming took 8 bases from V and 6 from J; bases not matched to a gene: 13. This CDR3 spans 17 amino acids. The CDR3 loop is CASFPRDRGRLDEKLFF. DNA of the CDR3: TGCGCCAGCTTCCCCCGGGACAGGGGGCGACTCGATGAAAAACTGTTTTTT.

The gene calls are TRBV5-6 and TRBJ2-2, with 10 bases identical to TRBD1. With V trimmed by 1 base and J by 4 bases, 10 bases remained unmatched. The CDR3 spans 18 residues. Germline loops: CDR1 SGHDT, CDR2 YYEEEE. The CDR3 loop is CASSLFAFGDRGTGELFF. The DNA of the CDR3 is TGTGCCAGCAGCTTGTTTGCCTTTGGGGACAGGGGCACCGGGGAGCTGTTTTTT.

This chain joins TRBV30 and TRBJ2-3, with D perhaps TRBD2 (5 bases). Germline CDR1 is GTSNPN and CDR2 is SVGIG (reference sequence). Trimming removed 2 bases from V and 3 bases from J, with 12 bases in between. The CDR3 covers 14 residues. CDR3 sequence: CAWSRQSGTDTQYF. The CDR3 DNA follows: TGTGCCTGGAGTCGCCAGTCGGGAACAGATACGCAGTATTTT.

V and J are TRBV5-6 and TRBJ1-1, with TRBD1 identical over 8 bases. Germline CDR1 and CDR2: SGHDT and YYEEEE. Trimming cost V 2 bases and J 5 bases; bases outside gene matches: 8. The length of the CDR3 is 15 residues. The DNA of the CDR3 is TGTGCCAGCAGCTTCGCCGGGACAGGTCGAACTGAAGCTTTCTTT. Its translation is CASSFAGTGRTEAFF.

V is TRBV4-1 and J is TRBJ2-3; TRBD2 agrees at 7 bases. Losses at the gene ends were 3 bases for V and 2 bases for J; bases not matched to a gene: 11. Per germline, CDR1 MGHRA and CDR2 YSYEKL. This CDR3 contains 17 residues. DNA of the CDR3: TGCGCCAGCAGCCAGATTCGGGCTGGGGGGGTCACAGATACGCAGTATTTT. Protein product: CASSQIRAGGVTDTQYF.

The chain carries TRBV10-3 and TRBJ2-7; 8 bases align to TRBD2. Germline V gene lookup returns CDR1 ENHRY and CDR2 SYGVKD. The CDR3 covers 18 residues. Trimming removed 2 bases from V and 2 bases from J; junction bases left unmatched: 14. The CDR3 is CAISEILNPGGNTYEQYF. The CDR3 bases are TGTGCCATCAGTGAGATACTGAATCCGGGGGGGAACACCTACGAGCAGTACTTC.

This clone has a count of ten or more. The J gene is TRBJ1-1, the V gene TRBV19; D may be TRBD1 (6 bases). The CDR3 is made up of 13 amino acids. V was cut by 8 bases and J by 7 bases, with 17 bases left in between. The germline V gene encodes CDR1 LNHDA and CDR2 SQIVND (reference sequence). CDR3 sequence reads: CASDTGRTGEAFF. As DNA, the CDR3 is TGTGCCAGTGATACAGGGAGGACGGGTGAAGCTTTCTTT.